This note documents a single T cell receptor beta chain sequence. These data come from a study of blood T cell repertoires in COVID-19. Cohorts were based on clinical histories the participants reported. Data came from immunoSEQ multiplex PCR; TCRdb stores just in-frame clones and leaves some out. The profile covers about 250,000 clones, with 85% to 90% appearing a single time and 1.5% to 2% taken by the ten largest. This CDR3 is built from 16 residues. CDR1 and CDR2 from the germline V gene are SQVTM and ANQGSEA. J gave up 5 bases and V 2 bases, and 10 bases lay outside the gene matches. The V call is TRBV29-1, the J call TRBJ2-1; 9 bases agree with TRBD2. This receptor was taken from a woman in her forties or fifties who had recovered from COVID-19. The sample consisted of PBMCs or T cells enriched from blood (not recorded which). The CDR3 nucleotides read TGCAGCGTTGAACTTTTGTCTAGCGGGGCAGACAATGAGCAGTTCTTC. Amino acid sequence: CSVELLSSGADNEQFF.